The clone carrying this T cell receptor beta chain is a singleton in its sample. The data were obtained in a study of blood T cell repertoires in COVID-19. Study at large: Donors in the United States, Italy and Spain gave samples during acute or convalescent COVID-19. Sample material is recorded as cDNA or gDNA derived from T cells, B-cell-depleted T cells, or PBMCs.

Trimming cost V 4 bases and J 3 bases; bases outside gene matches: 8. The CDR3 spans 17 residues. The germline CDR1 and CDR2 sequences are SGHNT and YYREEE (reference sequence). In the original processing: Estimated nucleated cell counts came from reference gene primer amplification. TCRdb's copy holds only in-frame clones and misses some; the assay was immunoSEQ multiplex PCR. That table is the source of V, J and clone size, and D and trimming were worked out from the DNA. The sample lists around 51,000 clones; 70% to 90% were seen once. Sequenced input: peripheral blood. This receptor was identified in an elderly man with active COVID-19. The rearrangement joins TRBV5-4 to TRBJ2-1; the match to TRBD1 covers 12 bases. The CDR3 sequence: CASSRTGTGGLYNEQFF. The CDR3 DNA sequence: TGTGCCAGCAGCCGCACCGGGACAGGGGGCCTCTACAATGAGCAGTTCTTC.